This TCR beta chain emerged from a study of CD8+CD57+ T cells in acquired aplastic anemia. On the study more broadly: DNA from sorted CD4+ and CD8+ cells averaged roughly 3.2 ug.

Whoever was chosen for sequencing had shown CD8+CD57+ cell expansion by flow cytometry. Patients were treatment-naive when blood was sampled. At least ten counts were recorded for this clonotype. No antigen is known for it. Genomic DNA templated the TCR beta VDJ and CDR3 profiling. MiXCR, applied by TCRdb to the reads, yields one record per CDR3 protein. The repertoire consists of hundreds of thousands of distinct CDR3 sequences, with 40% to 50% occurring once and the leading ten covering 7.8%. CDR1 is SEHNR, CDR2 FQNEAQ, per germline (reference sequence). The CDR3 contains 15 residues. Trimming took 0 bases from V and 6 from J, leaving 14 bases between them. Study observations and caveats: Patients and controls turned out to have around 29 CD8+ CDR3 sequences in common. In CD8+ cells, Simpson's diversity showed no significant difference between patients and controls.

Sequencing was performed on sorted CD4+, CD8+, or CD8+CD57+ T cells (not recorded which) from PBMCs. This sequence originates from a human donor with aplastic anemia. The V gene is TRBV7-9, the J gene TRBJ1-2, with no clear D. The CDR3 is CASSLALARDHGYTF. As DNA, the CDR3 is TGTGCCAGCAGCTTAGCGCTGGCGAGGGATCATGGCTACACCTTC.